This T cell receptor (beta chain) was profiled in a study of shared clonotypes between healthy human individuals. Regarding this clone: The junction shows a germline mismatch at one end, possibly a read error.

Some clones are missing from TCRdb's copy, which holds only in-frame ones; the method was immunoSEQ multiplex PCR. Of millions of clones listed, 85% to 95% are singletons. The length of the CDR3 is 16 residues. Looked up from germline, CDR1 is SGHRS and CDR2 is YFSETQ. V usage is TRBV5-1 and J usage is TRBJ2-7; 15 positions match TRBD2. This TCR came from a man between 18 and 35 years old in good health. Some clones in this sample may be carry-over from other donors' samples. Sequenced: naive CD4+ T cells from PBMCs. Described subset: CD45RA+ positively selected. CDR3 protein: CSSSLGTSGRSHEQYF. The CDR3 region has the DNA TGCTCCAGCAGCTTGGGGACTAGCGGGAGGTCCCACGAGCAGTACTTC. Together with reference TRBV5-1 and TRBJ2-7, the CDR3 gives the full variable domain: KAGVTQTPRYLIKTRGQQVTLSCSPISGHRSVSWYQQTPGQGLQFLFEYFSETQRNKGNFPGRFSGRQFSNSRSEMNVSTLELGDSALYLCSSSLGTSGRSHEQYFGPGTRLTVT.